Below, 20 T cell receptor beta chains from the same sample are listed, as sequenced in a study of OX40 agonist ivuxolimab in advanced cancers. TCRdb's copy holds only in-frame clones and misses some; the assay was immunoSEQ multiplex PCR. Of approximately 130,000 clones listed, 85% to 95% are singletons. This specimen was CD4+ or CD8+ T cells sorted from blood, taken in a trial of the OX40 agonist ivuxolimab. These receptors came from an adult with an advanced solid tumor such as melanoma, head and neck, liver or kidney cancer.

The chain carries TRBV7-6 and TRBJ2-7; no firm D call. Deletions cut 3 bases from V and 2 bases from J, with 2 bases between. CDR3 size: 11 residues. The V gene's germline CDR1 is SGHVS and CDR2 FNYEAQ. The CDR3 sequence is CASSFAYEQYF. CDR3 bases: TGTGCCAGCAGCTTCGCCTACGAGCAGTACTTC.

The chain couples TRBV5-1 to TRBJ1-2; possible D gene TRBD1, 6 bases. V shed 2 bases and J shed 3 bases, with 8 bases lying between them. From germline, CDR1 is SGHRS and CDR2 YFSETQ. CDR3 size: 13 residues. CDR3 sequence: CASSFKGDYGYTF. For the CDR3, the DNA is TGCGCCAGCAGCTTCAAGGGGGACTATGGCTACACCTTC.

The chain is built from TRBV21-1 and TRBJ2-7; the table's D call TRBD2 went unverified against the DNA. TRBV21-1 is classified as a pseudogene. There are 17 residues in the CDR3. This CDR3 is CASSADCYAGNQGEQYF. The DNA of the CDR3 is TGTGCCAGCAGCGCCGATTGTTACGCGGGGAATCAGGGCGAGCAGTACTTC.

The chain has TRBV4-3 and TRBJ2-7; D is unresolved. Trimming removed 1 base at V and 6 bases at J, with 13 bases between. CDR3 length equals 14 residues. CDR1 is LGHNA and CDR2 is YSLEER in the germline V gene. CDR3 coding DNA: TGCGCCAGCAGCCAAGTGGGCCCCTATGGCGAGCAGTACTTC. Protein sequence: CASSQVGPYGEQYF.

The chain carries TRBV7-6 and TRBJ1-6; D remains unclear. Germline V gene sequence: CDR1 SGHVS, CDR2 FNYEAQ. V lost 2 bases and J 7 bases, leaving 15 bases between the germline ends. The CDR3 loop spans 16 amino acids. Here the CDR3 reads CASSLNPGRSNSPLHF. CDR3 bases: TGTGCCAGCAGCTTAAATCCCGGACGGTCAAATTCACCCCTCCACTTT.

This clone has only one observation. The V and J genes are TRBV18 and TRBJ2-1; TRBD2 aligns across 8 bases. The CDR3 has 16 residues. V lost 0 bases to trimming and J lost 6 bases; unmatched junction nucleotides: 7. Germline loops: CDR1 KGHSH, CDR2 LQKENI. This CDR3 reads CASSPPKLAGFNEQFF. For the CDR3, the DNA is TGTGCCAGCTCACCACCGAAGCTAGCGGGCTTCAATGAGCAGTTCTTC.

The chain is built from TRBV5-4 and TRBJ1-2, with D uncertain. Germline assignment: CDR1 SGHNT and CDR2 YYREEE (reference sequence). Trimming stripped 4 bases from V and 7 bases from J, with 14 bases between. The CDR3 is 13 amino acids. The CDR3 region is CASSVGRDLGYTF. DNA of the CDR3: TGTGCCAGCAGCGTGGGGAGGGATCTTGGCTACACCTTC.

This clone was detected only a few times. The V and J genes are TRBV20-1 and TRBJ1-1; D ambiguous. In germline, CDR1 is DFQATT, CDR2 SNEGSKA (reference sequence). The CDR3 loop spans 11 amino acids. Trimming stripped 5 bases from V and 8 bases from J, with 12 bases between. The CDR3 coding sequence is TGCAGTGCTTCGGATGACGGAGAAGCTTTCTTT. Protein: CSASDDGEAFF.

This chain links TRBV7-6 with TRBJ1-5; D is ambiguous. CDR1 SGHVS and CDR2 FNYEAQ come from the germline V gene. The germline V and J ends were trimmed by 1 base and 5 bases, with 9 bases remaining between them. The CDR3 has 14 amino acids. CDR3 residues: CASSLGMADQPQHF. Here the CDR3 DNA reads TGTGCCAGCAGCTTAGGGATGGCAGATCAGCCCCAGCATTTT.

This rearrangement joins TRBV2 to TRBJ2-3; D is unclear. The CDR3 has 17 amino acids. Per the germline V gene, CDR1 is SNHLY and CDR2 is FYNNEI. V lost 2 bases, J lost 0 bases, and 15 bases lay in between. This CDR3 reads CASSEMGSRASTDTQYF. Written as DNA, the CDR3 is TGTGCCAGCAGTGAAATGGGTAGCCGGGCTAGCACAGATACGCAGTATTTT.

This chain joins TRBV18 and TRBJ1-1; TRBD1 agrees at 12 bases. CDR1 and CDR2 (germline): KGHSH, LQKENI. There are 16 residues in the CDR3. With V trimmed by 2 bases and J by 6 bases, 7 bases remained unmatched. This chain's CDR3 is CASSPNPGQGASEAFF. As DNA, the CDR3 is TGTGCCAGCTCACCAAATCCGGGACAGGGGGCTTCTGAAGCTTTCTTT. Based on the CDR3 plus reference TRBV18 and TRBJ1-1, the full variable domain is NAGVMQNPRHLVRRRGQEARLRCSPMKGHSHVYWYRQLPEEGLKFMVYLQKENIIDESGMPKERFSAEFPKEGPSILRIQQVVRGDSAAYFCASSPNPGQGASEAFFGQGTRLTVV.

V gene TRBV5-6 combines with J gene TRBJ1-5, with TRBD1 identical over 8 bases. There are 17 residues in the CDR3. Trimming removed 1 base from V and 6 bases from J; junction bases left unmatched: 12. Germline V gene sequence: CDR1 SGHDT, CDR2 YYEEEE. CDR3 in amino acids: CASSLRLTGAGGQPQHF. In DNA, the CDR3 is TGTGCCAGCAGCTTGCGATTGACAGGGGCCGGGGGTCAGCCCCAGCATTTT.

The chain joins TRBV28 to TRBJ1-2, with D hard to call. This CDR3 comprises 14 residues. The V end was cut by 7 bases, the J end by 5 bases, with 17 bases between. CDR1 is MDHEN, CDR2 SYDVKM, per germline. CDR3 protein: CASNPRYVGYGYTF. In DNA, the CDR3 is TGTGCCAGCAACCCCCGCTATGTGGGGTATGGCTACACCTTC.

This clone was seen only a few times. The CDR3 spells CASTPEANYGYTF. CDR3 in DNA: TGTGCCAGCACCCCAGAAGCTAACTATGGCTACACCTTC. V gene TRBV5-5 combines with J gene TRBJ1-2, with unresolved D. The germline gives CDR1 SGHKS, CDR2 YYEKEE (reference sequence). V lost 6 bases and J 0 bases, leaving 9 bases between the germline ends. The CDR3 extends over 13 amino acids. The full variable domain, its missing parts supplied by reference TRBV5-5 and TRBJ1-2, is DAGVTQSPTHLIKTRGQQVTLRCSPISGHKSVSWYQQVLGQGPQFIFQYYEKEERGRGNFPDRFSARQFPNYSSELNVNALLLGDSALYLCASTPEANYGYTFGSGTRLTVV.

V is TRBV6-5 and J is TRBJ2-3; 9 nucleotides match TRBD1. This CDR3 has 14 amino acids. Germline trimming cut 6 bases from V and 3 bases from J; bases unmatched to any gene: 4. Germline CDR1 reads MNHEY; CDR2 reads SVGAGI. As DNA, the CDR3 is TGTGCCAGCAGGGCGGACAGGGGTACAGATACGCAGTATTTT. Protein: CASRADRGTDTQYF.

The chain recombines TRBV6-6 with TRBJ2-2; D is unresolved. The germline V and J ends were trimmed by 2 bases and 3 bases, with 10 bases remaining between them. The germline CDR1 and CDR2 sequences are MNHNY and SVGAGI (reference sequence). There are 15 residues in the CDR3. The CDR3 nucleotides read TGTGCCAGCAGTTACCGGTCAGTTTACACCGGGGAGCTGTTTTTT. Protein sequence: CASSYRSVYTGELFF.

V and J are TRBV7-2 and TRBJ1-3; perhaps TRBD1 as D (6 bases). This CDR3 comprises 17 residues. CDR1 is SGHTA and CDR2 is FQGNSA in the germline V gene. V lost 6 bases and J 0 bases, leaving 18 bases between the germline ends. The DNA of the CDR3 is TGTGCCAGCAGTTCCCGTACCAGGGGCTACTCTGGAAACACCATATATTTT. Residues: CASSSRTRGYSGNTIYF.

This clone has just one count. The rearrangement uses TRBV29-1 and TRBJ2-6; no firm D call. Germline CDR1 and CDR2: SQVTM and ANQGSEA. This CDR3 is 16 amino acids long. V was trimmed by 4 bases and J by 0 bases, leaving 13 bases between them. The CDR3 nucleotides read TGCAGCGTTGGGCCAGGCAGCAGCTCTGGGGCCAACGTCCTGACTTTC. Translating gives CSVGPGSSSGANVLTF. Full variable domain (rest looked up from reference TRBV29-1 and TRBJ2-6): SAVISQKPSRDICQRGTSLTIQCQVDSQVTMMFWYRQQPGQSLTLIATANQGSEATYESGFVIDKFPISRPNLTFSTLTVSNMSPEDSSIYLCSVGPGSSSGANVLTFGAGSRLTVL.

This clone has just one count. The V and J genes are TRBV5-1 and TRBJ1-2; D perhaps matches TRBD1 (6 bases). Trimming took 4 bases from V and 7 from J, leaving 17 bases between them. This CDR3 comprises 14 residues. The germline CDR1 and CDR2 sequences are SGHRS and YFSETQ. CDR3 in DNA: TGCGCCAGCAGCCCGTTACAGGGCCGCGGTGGCTACACCTTC. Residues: CASSPLQGRGGYTF.

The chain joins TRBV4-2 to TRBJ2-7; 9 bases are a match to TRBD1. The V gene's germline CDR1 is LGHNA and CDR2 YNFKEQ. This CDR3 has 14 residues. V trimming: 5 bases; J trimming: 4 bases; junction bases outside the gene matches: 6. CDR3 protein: CASSSTGQGYEQYF. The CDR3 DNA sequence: TGTGCCAGCAGCTCCACGGGACAGGGTTACGAGCAGTACTTC.